These 28 T cell receptor beta chains share one sample of origin, sequenced in a study of memory CD4+ T cells and cytomegalovirus serostatus. Using immunoSEQ multiplex PCR, the repertoire was profiled, and TCRdb retains in-frame clones only, with some absent. The repertoire includes 35,000 to 50,000 clones, approximately 80% of them detected once, and about 0.6% sits in the top ten. Single viable CD3+CD4+CD8-CD45RO+ cells were sorted as the memory CD4+ T cells. The sequencing input was memory CD4+ T cells from blood. These TCRs come from an adult in good health and CMV-seronegative.

This sequence joins TRBV7-2 and TRBJ2-3; D is unclear. This CDR3 has 16 amino acids. Between the trimmed V and J ends, which lost 5 bases and 3 bases, there was a span of 18 bases. The V gene's germline CDR1 is SGHTA and CDR2 FQGNSA. The CDR3 is CASSPRLASQTDTQYF. In nucleotides, the CDR3 is TGTGCCAGCAGCCCCAGGCTGGCTTCCCAGACAGATACGCAGTATTTT. The full variable domain, in which reference TRBV7-2 and TRBJ2-3 provide the parts outside the CDR3, is GAGVSQSPSNKVTEKGKDVELRCDPISGHTALYWYRQSLGQGLEFLIYFQGNSAPDKSGLPSDRFSAERTGGSVSTLTIQRTQQEDSAVYLCASSPRLASQTDTQYFGPGTRLTVL.

The table lists this clone with a few counts. This chain joins TRBV13 and TRBJ1-1, with 8 bases lining up with TRBD1. Germline CDR1 PRHDT, CDR2 FYEKMQ (reference sequence). The CDR3 sequence is 18 residues long. With 6 bases clipped from V and 0 bases from J, the junction kept 15 bases outside the gene matches. The CDR3 bases are TGTGCCAGCAGTCATACCACCAACTGGGGACAGGTGAACACTGAAGCTTTCTTT. As protein: CASSHTTNWGQVNTEAFF.

The V gene is TRBV2, the J gene TRBJ1-1; D possibly corresponds to TRBD1 (5 bases). V lost 8 bases to trimming and J lost 0 bases, with 13 bases between them. CDR3 length equals 14 residues. CDR1 is SNHLY, CDR2 FYNNEI, per germline. CDR3 bases: TGTGCCAGCGTTCGGGGGAGCTTGAACACTGAAGCTTTCTTT. It yields the protein CASVRGSLNTEAFF.

The genes are TRBV18 and TRBJ1-6; possibly TRBD1 for D (6 bases). CDR1 KGHSH and CDR2 LQKENI come from the germline V gene. The CDR3 has 14 residues. V lost 6 bases to trimming and J lost 7 bases, with 13 bases between them. In nucleotides, the CDR3 is TGTGCCAGCTCCTTCACAGGGTTGAATTCACCCCTCCACTTT. Encoded protein: CASSFTGLNSPLHF.

This clone showed up just once. The rearrangement uses TRBV11-3 and TRBJ2-1, with D perhaps TRBD2 (6 bases). The V gene's germline CDR1 is SGHNT and CDR2 YENEEA. The germline V and J ends were trimmed by 5 bases and 9 bases, with 17 bases remaining between them. The CDR3 covers 14 residues. The CDR3 reads CASSPLRGSGEQFF. The CDR3 coding sequence is TGTGCCAGCAGCCCCCTGCGGGGATCGGGTGAGCAGTTCTTC.

The chain carries TRBV18 and TRBJ1-1; no clear D. With 3 bases removed from V and 4 bases from J, the gap between germline ends came to 12 bases. The CDR3 has 14 residues. Germline V gene sequence: CDR1 KGHSH, CDR2 LQKENI. The CDR3 bases are TGTGCCAGCTCACCTCTTATGGGCAGCACTGAAGCTTTCTTT. Protein product: CASSPLMGSTEAFF.

This clone was seen a single time. The chain employs TRBV19 and TRBJ2-7, with a possible D match to TRBD1 (6 bases). The CDR3 sequence is 15 residues long. Trimming shortened V by 3 bases and J by 1 base, and 13 bases separated the two germline ends. CDR1 LNHDA and CDR2 SQIVND come from the germline V gene (reference sequence). CDR3 nucleotide sequence: TGTGCCAGTAGTATTCTTCTGGGGGCTTCCTACGAGCAGTACTTC. This encodes CASSILLGASYEQYF.

This clone has a handful of counts. The chain uses TRBV19 and TRBJ1-5; tentative D call: TRBD1 (5 bases). The CDR3 is made up of 14 amino acids. The V end was cut by 3 bases, the J end by 3 bases, with 9 bases between. In germline, CDR1 is LNHDA, CDR2 SQIVND (reference sequence). The CDR3 loop is CASSIQGPNQPQHF. The CDR3 coding sequence is TGTGCCAGTAGTATCCAGGGACCCAATCAGCCCCAGCATTTT.

The V call is TRBV6-1, the J call TRBJ1-2; D not resolved. The V end lost 6 bases, the J end lost 0 bases, and 5 bases lay between the germline ends. CDR1 is MNHNS and CDR2 is SASEGT in the germline V gene. This CDR3 comprises 12 residues. The CDR3 nucleotides are TGTGCCAGCAGAATTACTAACTATGGCTACACCTTC. It translates to CASRITNYGYTF.

The chain employs TRBV11-2 and TRBJ2-3; maybe TRBD1 (6 bases). Germline CDR1 is SGHAT and CDR2 is FQNNGV. Trimming removed 3 bases from V and 5 bases from J, with 12 bases in between. The CDR3 extends over 14 amino acids. The CDR3 nucleotides read TGTGCCAGCAGCTTTCCAGGGGTGGGAGATACGCAGTATTTT. This encodes CASSFPGVGDTQYF.

As to this clone: The sample carries other DNA sequences with the same CDR3. The chain is built from TRBV2 and TRBJ2-7; D is unclear. V dropped 3 bases and J dropped 3 bases, with 3 bases sitting between them. CDR3 size: 11 residues. Germline loops: CDR1 SNHLY, CDR2 FYNNEI. CDR3: CASSEVYEQYF. CDR3 bases: TGTGCCAGCAGTGAGGTCTACGAGCAGTACTTC. The whole variable domain, remainder taken from reference TRBV2 and TRBJ2-7, is EPEVTQTPSHQVTQMGQEVILRCVPISNHLYFYWYRQILGQKVEFLVSFYNNEISEKSEIFDDQFSVERPDGSNFTLKIRSTKLEDSAMYFCASSEVYEQYFGPGTRLTVT.

In DNA form, the CDR3 reads TGTGCCAGCAGCTCGACAGGGTCCTACGAGCAGTACTTC. Amino acids: CASSSTGSYEQYF. The rearrangement uses TRBV6-5 and TRBJ2-7, with 7 nucleotides matching TRBD1. This CDR3 is built from 13 residues. V gave up 6 bases and J gave up 1 base; unmatched junction bases: 3. Germline V gene lookup returns CDR1 MNHEY and CDR2 SVGAGI.

The chain carries TRBV9 and TRBJ2-7; 9 positions match TRBD1. V gave up 4 bases and J gave up 5 bases; unmatched junction bases: 7. CDR1 is SGDLS and CDR2 is YYNGEE in the germline V gene. The CDR3 covers 14 residues. CDR3 region: CASSPWTGDNEQYF. In DNA, the CDR3 is TGTGCCAGCAGCCCATGGACAGGGGATAACGAGCAGTACTTC.

The gene calls are TRBV5-6 and TRBJ1-4; D remains ambiguous. The CDR3 contains 16 residues. V was clipped by 0 bases and J by 0 bases, with 9 bases between them. Looked up from germline, CDR1 is SGHDT and CDR2 is YYEEEE. This chain's CDR3 is CASSLVGSATNEKLFF. In DNA, the CDR3 is TGTGCCAGCAGCTTGGTTGGGTCGGCAACTAATGAAAAACTGTTTTTT.

The chain couples TRBV15 to TRBJ1-5; 7 bases are a match to TRBD1. The germline CDR1 and CDR2 sequences are LNHNV and YYDKDF (reference sequence). CDR3 length: 16 residues. Germline trimming cut 2 bases from V and 5 bases from J; bases unmatched to any gene: 9. The CDR3 loop is CATSRSSGTAYQPQHF. Written as DNA, the CDR3 is TGTGCCACCAGCAGATCCAGTGGGACAGCGTATCAGCCCCAGCATTTT.

This chain joins TRBV30 and TRBJ1-3; D remains unclear. The CDR3 contains 13 residues. CDR1 GTSNPN and CDR2 SVGIG come from the germline V gene (reference sequence). V lost 3 bases to trimming and J lost 3 bases, with 9 bases between them. Here the CDR3 DNA reads TGTGCCTGGAGCGGCGGATATGGAAACACCATATATTTT. This translates into CAWSGGYGNTIYF. The full variable domain, completed using reference TRBV30 and TRBJ1-3, is SQTIHQWPATLVQPVGSPLSLECTVEGTSNPNLYWYRQAAGRGLQLLFYSVGIGQISSEVPQNLSASRPQDRQFILSSKKLLLSDSGFYLCAWSGGYGNTIYFGEGSWLTVV.

This clone showed up just once. The rearrangement uses TRBV11-2 and TRBJ2-7; 7 bases line up with TRBD1. The junction had 6 bases not matched to a gene; V was cut back by 4 bases and J by 6 bases. The CDR3 has 13 amino acids. The germline gives CDR1 SGHAT, CDR2 FQNNGV. The CDR3 DNA sequence: TGTGCCAGCAGCTCCCGACAGGGTAGCGAGCAGTACTTC. It translates to CASSSRQGSEQYF.

The rearrangement joins TRBV6-5 to TRBJ1-1; maybe TRBD1 (6 bases). Trimming removed 2 bases from V and 5 bases from J, with 12 bases in between. This CDR3 has 14 residues. The germline V gene has CDR1 MNHEY and CDR2 SVGAGI. The CDR3 DNA reads TGTGCCAGCAGTTACGACAGGTCGGAGACTGAAGCTTTCTTT. Translating gives CASSYDRSETEAFF.

The J gene is TRBJ2-2, the V gene TRBV5-6; 7 bases agree with TRBD2. Germline V gives CDR1 SGHDT, CDR2 YYEEEE. Trimming removed 6 bases from V and 1 base from J; junction bases left unmatched: 9. This CDR3 is built from 16 residues. The CDR3, as DNA: TGTGCCAGCATCACCCTGGGGGGGGTGAACACCGGGGAGCTGTTTTTT. This translates into CASITLGGVNTGELFF.

This clone was recorded only once. This chain joins TRBV18 and TRBJ2-2; possibly TRBD1 for D (5 bases). The V gene's germline CDR1 is KGHSH and CDR2 LQKENI. This CDR3 has 15 amino acids. Trimming took off 1 base at V and 4 bases at J, with 10 bases between the two ends. CDR3 coding DNA: TGTGCCAGCTCACCACTAACAGGCAGCACCGGGGAGCTGTTTTTT. It encodes CASSPLTGSTGELFF.

This clone has a single count. The chain has TRBV18 and TRBJ1-4; a weak D match, TRBD1 (6 bases). Germline V gives CDR1 KGHSH, CDR2 LQKENI. V shed 3 bases and J shed 4 bases, with 9 bases lying between them. The CDR3 has 14 amino acids. In DNA, the CDR3 is TGTGCCAGCTCACCGACAGGCGGTAATGAAAAACTGTTTTTT. This encodes CASSPTGGNEKLFF.

This chain connects TRBV28 to TRBJ1-2; 7 bases match TRBD1. Trimming took 5 bases from V and 4 from J; bases not matched to a gene: 4. Germline CDR1 MDHEN, CDR2 SYDVKM. The CDR3 sequence is 13 residues long. The CDR3 bases are TGTGCCAGCAGTAACAGGGGTCTCTATGGCTACACCTTC. Its protein is CASSNRGLYGYTF.

The genes are TRBV27 and TRBJ1-1; tentatively, D is TRBD1 (6 bases). Germline values: CDR1 MNHEY, CDR2 SMNVEV (reference sequence). Trimming removed 2 bases at V and 1 base at J, with 32 bases between. CDR3 length: 22 amino acids. The CDR3 spells CASSLTRGGLTGPGGKNTEAFF. As DNA, the CDR3 is TGTGCCAGCAGTTTAACCCGGGGGGGCCTGACGGGGCCCGGGGGGAAGAACACTGAAGCTTTCTTT.

This CDR3 is CASSPSSTRYEQYF. DNA of the CDR3: TGTGCCAGCTCACCTTCGAGCACCAGGTACGAGCAGTACTTC. The rearrangement links TRBV18 to TRBJ2-7; no clear D gene. Germline lookup yields CDR1 KGHSH and CDR2 LQKENI. The V end was cut by 3 bases, the J end by 4 bases, with 13 bases between. The CDR3 has 14 amino acids.

The genes are TRBV18 and TRBJ1-1; perhaps TRBD1 as D (5 bases). Between the trimmed V and J ends, which lost 2 bases and 1 base, there was a span of 5 bases. Germline CDR1 is KGHSH and CDR2 is LQKENI. The CDR3 spans 13 residues. Written as DNA, the CDR3 is TGTGCCAGCTCACCAGGACAGAACACTGAAGCTTTCTTT. Residues: CASSPGQNTEAFF.

The chain carries TRBV18 and TRBJ2-7; 8 bases map to TRBD1. The V and J ends lost 2 bases and 5 bases, in that order; junction bases with no gene match: 14. CDR1 is KGHSH, CDR2 LQKENI, per germline. This CDR3 is 17 amino acids long. Here the CDR3 DNA reads TGTGCCAGCTCACCAATGGCGGGGACAGGTTTTAACAACGAGCAGTACTTC. It codes for CASSPMAGTGFNNEQYF.

The chain links TRBV23-1 to TRBJ2-3; D is unresolved. TRBV23-1 is labeled an ORF, and its function is uncertain. V was pared by 0 bases and J by 1 base, with 11 bases between. This CDR3 contains 16 residues. CDR3 nucleotide sequence: TGCGCCAGCAGTCAATCGATACGGGTAGGCACAGATACGCAGTATTTT. Translated: CASSQSIRVGTDTQYF.

The chain recombines TRBV5-4 with TRBJ2-5; TRBD2 matches at 7 bases. The germline gives CDR1 SGHNT, CDR2 YYREEE (reference sequence). The CDR3 runs to 13 residues. V shed 7 bases and J 11 bases; nucleotides not matched to a gene: 14. The CDR3: CASGGGGIGEQYF. In nucleotides, the CDR3 is TGTGCCAGCGGAGGCGGGGGTATCGGAGAGCAGTACTTC.